This paragraph covers one T cell receptor (beta chain) sequence. Its binding antigen is unknown. No much larger clone is present one base from it, and per-base qualities are unavailable. The germline V gene (reference sequence) provides CDR1 SGHNT and CDR2 YYREEE. V loses 4 bases of germline sequence and J loses 3 bases, and the interval between the two ends is 20 bases. Inclusive of the bounding cysteine and phenylalanine, the CDR3 is 17 residues long. The DNA shown is the 51-base CDR3, in frame from base 1. Sorted unstimulated T cells and proliferating T cells recovered from mixed lymphocyte reactions were subjected to TCRbeta CDR3 sequencing. Fresh whole blood from nine to ten HLA-typed healthy donors was used as the source from which PBMCs were isolated. The data are from a study of siplizumab effects on memory and regulatory T cells (dated by TCRdb to between 2018 and 2021). About the study as a whole: The effect of the anti-CD2 antibody siplizumab on alloreactive T-cell subsets was examined in allogeneic mixed lymphocyte reactions constructed from human PBMCs.

Overall study results and their limits: Because sequences below about 10^-5 frequency were poorly captured, only a minor fraction of alloreactive clones could be mapped to unstimulated subsets. Compared with memory T cells, unstimulated naive T cells appeared more diverse, and naive cells seemed to make a substantial contribution to the alloresponse. About 80-96% of proliferating CD4+ or CD8+ clones could not be given a naive or memory phenotype. Among mappable alloreactive CD4+ clones, an average Treg-derived fraction of about 70% was observed with siplizumab, compared with approximately 26% in control reactions. Siplizumab significantly reduced the cumulative frequency of alloreactive sequences traceable to unstimulated CD4+ memory T cells. Whether proliferating Tregs from siplizumab cultures were suppressive was not functionally confirmed.

Library construction relied on the immunoSEQ multiplex PCR assay. Each sample had roughly 100,000 TCR templates assayed by the deep sequencing platform. Genomic DNA extracted from sorted T cells was used for TCRbeta CDR3 sequencing. Concerning the study's data processing: The R programming language was used for clonal analysis of TCRbeta CDR3 data. Alloreactive CD4+ and CD8+ clones were identified by comparing unstimulated samples to CFSE-low samples taken after the reaction. By matching sequences to the repertoires of sorted unstimulated Treg and non-Treg cells, each alloreactive CD4+ clone was assigned a regulatory or non-regulatory origin. This is the immuneACCESS table as TCRdb keeps it, with only in-frame sequences that have V and J called. A part of the clones is gone; compared with another copy, unresolved V genes explain less than half, and the rest is unexplained. V, J and clone size are those of that table, while D and trimming were read from the DNA. This sample gives around 87,000 clones in total; just under 90% of them show up just once. The ten largest make up around 14% of the sample.

The rearrangement joined TRBV5-4 to TRBJ1-3; TRBD1 is possibly the D segment (5 matching bases). The sequence was obtained from a human donor in good health. Sample: CD4+ T cells sorted from blood. CDR3 reads: CASSQDKGSSRGNTIYF. The nucleotide sequence is TGTGCCAGCAGCCAAGACAAGGGGTCGTCTCGTGGAAACACCATATATTTT.